This note documents a single T cell receptor beta chain sequence. Its target is not known. The sample contains more than one DNA sequence encoding this CDR3. TCRdb's copy holds only in-frame clones and misses some; the assay was immunoSEQ multiplex PCR. The table has some 2,500,000 clones, approximately 93% seen once. V dropped 2 bases and J dropped 1 base, with 12 bases sitting between them. This CDR3 has 15 amino acids. The germline gives CDR1 LNHNV, CDR2 YYDKDF (reference sequence). These data are taken from a study of shared clonotypes between healthy human individuals. Whole-study findings and limits: Deeper or shallower sequencing was expected to change how clonotypes are shared among donors.

Input material: naive CD4+ T cells from PBMCs. Documented subset: CD45RA+ positively selected. This rearrangement joins TRBV15 to TRBJ2-7, with D possibly being TRBD1 or TRBD2 (5 bases each). The sequence was obtained from a man aged 18-30 years in good health. Some clones in this sample may be carry-over from other donors' samples. The CDR3 here is CATSRSGTVSYEQYF. Written as DNA, the CDR3 is TGTGCCACCAGCAGATCCGGGACGGTTTCCTACGAGCAGTACTTC.